These 22 T cell receptor beta chains were sequenced from one sample in a study of T cell responses to AZD1222 COVID-19 vaccine. Data came from immunoSEQ multiplex PCR; TCRdb stores just in-frame clones and leaves some out. The sample yields about 180,000 clones, about 87% seen once. The specimen comprised peripheral blood, sampled 28 days after the second dose of the MenACWY control vaccine. The source of these receptors is an adult who received the MenACWY meningococcal vaccine as a control.

The chain uses TRBV6-5 and TRBJ1-2; the match to TRBD1 covers 7 bases. This CDR3 is built from 13 residues. The V gene's germline CDR1 is MNHEY and CDR2 SVGAGI. Trimming cost V 0 bases and J 5 bases; bases outside gene matches: 0. The CDR3 region has the DNA TGTGCCAGCAGTTACTCGACAGGGTATGGCTACACCTTC. It codes for CASSYSTGYGYTF.

This chain joins TRBV20-1 and TRBJ2-7; 11 nucleotides line up with TRBD2. V dropped 3 bases and J dropped 4; count of bases not matched to a gene: 5. The CDR3 runs 14 residues. CDR1 and CDR2 (germline): DFQATT, SNEGSKA (reference sequence). The CDR3 DNA reads as TGCAGTGCTAGTATGGGACTAGCGGTTTACGAGCAGTACTTC. Protein sequence: CSASMGLAVYEQYF.

The chain uses TRBV7-9 and TRBJ2-7; a possible D gene is TRBD1 (5 bases). Trimming cost V 3 bases and J 5 bases, with 11 bases left between them. Germline CDR1 and CDR2: SEHNR and FQNEAQ (reference sequence). The CDR3 has 13 residues. The DNA of the CDR3 is TGTGCCAGCAGCTTCCCAGGGTTCCACGAGCAGTACTTC. Translation gives CASSFPGFHEQYF.

The rearrangement uses TRBV20-1 and TRBJ1-6; the D is unclear. Germline V gene data show CDR1 as DFQATT and CDR2 as SNEGSKA (reference sequence). Trimming took off 6 bases at V and 9 bases at J, with 9 bases between the two ends. The CDR3 sequence is 11 residues long. CDR3 protein: CSAGGSSPLHF. The CDR3 DNA reads TGCAGTGCCGGCGGCAGTTCACCCCTCCACTTT.

The genes are TRBV18 and TRBJ1-3; possible D gene TRBD1, 5 bases. The CDR3 extends over 15 amino acids. Per the germline V gene, CDR1 is KGHSH and CDR2 is LQKENI. The V gene lost 8 bases and the J gene lost 0 bases, with 14 bases spanning the gap. This chain's CDR3 is CASPGGDPSGNTIYF. DNA for the CDR3: TGTGCCAGCCCCGGGGGGGACCCCTCTGGAAACACCATATATTTT.

The chain uses TRBV7-2 and TRBJ1-2, with 10 bases identical to TRBD1. Germline lookup yields CDR1 SGHTA and CDR2 FQGNSA. The CDR3 is 13 residues long. J gave up 7 bases and V 5 bases, and 4 bases lay outside the gene matches. The CDR3 sequence: CASSRQGARGYTF. In nucleotides, the CDR3 is TGTGCCAGCAGCAGACAGGGGGCGCGTGGCTACACCTTC.

The chain uses TRBV7-9 and TRBJ1-4; D ambiguous. In germline, CDR1 is SEHNR, CDR2 FQNEAQ (reference sequence). The CDR3 has 14 residues. Trimming cost V 6 bases and J 4 bases, with 12 bases left between them. As DNA, the CDR3 is TGTGCCAGCAGGTCACAGAGTCATAATGAAAAACTGTTTTTT. Its protein is CASRSQSHNEKLFF. The full variable domain, with the rest looked up from reference TRBV7-9 and TRBJ1-4, is DTGVSQNPRHKITKRGQNVTFRCDPISEHNRLYWYRQTLGQGPEFLTYFQNEAQLEKSRLLSDRFSAERPKGSFSTLEIQRTEQGDSAMYLCASRSQSHNEKLFFGSGTQLSVL.

The CDR3 DNA reads TGTGCCAGCGTTTCCACGTCCATGAACACTGAAGCTTTCTTT. Protein product: CASVSTSMNTEAFF. The chain employs TRBV6-5 and TRBJ1-1; D gene ambiguous. Germline CDR1 reads MNHEY; CDR2 reads SVGAGI. The CDR3 length is 14 residues. Trimming left V 8 bases short and J 0 bases short, with 13 bases between.

Only one count was recorded for this clone. J is TRBJ1-2 and V is TRBV7-2, with D tentatively TRBD1 (5 bases). CDR3 length equals 16 residues. Germline V gene lookup returns CDR1 SGHTA and CDR2 FQGNSA. V was trimmed by 3 bases and J by 2 bases, leaving 16 bases between them. The CDR3 region is CASSFTDAGRNYGYTF. As DNA, the CDR3 is TGTGCCAGCAGCTTTACGGACGCGGGACGGAACTATGGCTACACCTTC.

This clone showed up just a few times. The rearrangement joins TRBV2 to TRBJ2-7; possibly TRBD2 for D (5 bases). Germline loops: CDR1 SNHLY, CDR2 FYNNEI. Trimming removed 5 bases from V and 2 bases from J, with 7 bases in between. CDR3 length: 12 residues. Here the CDR3 DNA reads TGTGCCAGCAGTCTGGAGGCCTACGAGCAGTACTTC. It encodes CASSLEAYEQYF.

This chain uses TRBV7-2 with TRBJ2-7; TRBD1 matches at 7 bases. Looked up from germline, CDR1 is SGHTA and CDR2 is FQGNSA. The CDR3 runs 14 residues. Trimming took 4 bases from V and 4 from J; bases not matched to a gene: 7. CDR3 sequence reads: CASSSHGQAYEQYF. The CDR3 DNA reads as TGTGCCAGCAGCTCCCACGGACAGGCGTACGAGCAGTACTTC.

The CDR3 reads CASSITSAINNEQFF. Here the CDR3 DNA reads TGTGCCAGTAGTATTACTAGCGCAATAAACAATGAGCAGTTCTTC. The chain couples TRBV19 to TRBJ2-1, with 7 bases matching TRBD2. This CDR3 comprises 15 residues. With 3 bases clipped from V and 5 bases from J, the junction kept 7 bases outside the gene matches. Germline assignment: CDR1 LNHDA and CDR2 SQIVND (reference sequence).

This clone was seen just once. The chain's CDR3 is CASSFGQYNSPLHF. Here the CDR3 DNA reads TGTGCCAGCAGTTTTGGACAGTATAATTCACCCCTCCACTTT. This chain uses TRBV27 with TRBJ1-6; D may be TRBD1 (6 bases). The V end was cut by 3 bases, the J end by 4 bases, with 7 bases between. Germline CDR1 and CDR2: MNHEY and SMNVEV (reference sequence). This CDR3 is built from 14 residues.

The V call is TRBV7-2, the J call TRBJ2-3; D gene ambiguous. CDR1 is SGHTA, CDR2 FQGNSA, per germline. The CDR3 length is 13 residues. Trimming removed 4 bases at V and 3 bases at J, with 8 bases between. CDR3 in amino acids: CASSSLLTDTQYF. CDR3 nucleotides: TGTGCCAGCAGCTCATTGCTGACAGATACGCAGTATTTT.

CDR3 nucleotides: TGTGCCAGCTCAGGGGCGACTAGCGGACAACTCTCCTACGAGCAGTACTTC. Translating it yields CASSGATSGQLSYEQYF. The V gene is TRBV18, the J gene TRBJ2-7; 9 bases fit TRBD2. The CDR3 has 17 residues. The germline V gene encodes CDR1 KGHSH and CDR2 LQKENI. V shed 5 bases and J 0 bases; nucleotides not matched to a gene: 11.

The rearrangement links TRBV5-1 to TRBJ1-2; D possibly corresponds to TRBD1 (5 bases). V was trimmed by 0 bases and J by 5 bases, leaving 11 bases between them. This CDR3 comprises 14 residues. CDR1 is SGHRS, CDR2 YFSETQ, per germline. The DNA of the CDR3 is TGCGCCAGCAGCTTGGAGCTCGGGGGATATGGCTACACCTTC. Protein sequence: CASSLELGGYGYTF.

The J gene is TRBJ1-1, the V gene TRBV28; D is unclear. The CDR3 sequence is 12 residues long. The germline CDR1 and CDR2 sequences are MDHEN and SYDVKM. Trimming took off 5 bases at V and 8 bases at J, with 12 bases between the two ends. In nucleotides, the CDR3 is TGTGCCAGCAGTCTCCCCGGAGGGGAAGCTTTCTTT. It encodes CASSLPGGEAFF.

V gene TRBV6-5 combines with J gene TRBJ2-5; D might be TRBD1 or TRBD2, each matching 5 bases. This CDR3 contains 14 residues. Germline V gene data show CDR1 as MNHEY and CDR2 as SVGAGI. Trimming removed 2 bases at V and 3 bases at J, with 10 bases between. The CDR3 here is CASSYPGREETQYF. CDR3 in DNA: TGTGCCAGCAGTTACCCGGGGCGGGAAGAGACCCAGTACTTC.

CDR3 region: CASSPFLAGASYNEQFF. The CDR3 region has the DNA TGTGCCAGCTCACCATTTTTAGCGGGAGCCTCCTACAATGAGCAGTTCTTC. The V and J genes are TRBV18 and TRBJ2-1, with 9 bases matching TRBD2. CDR1 is KGHSH, CDR2 LQKENI, per germline. V dropped 2 bases and J dropped 0; count of bases not matched to a gene: 5. The CDR3 is made up of 17 amino acids. The whole variable domain, filled in from reference TRBV18 and TRBJ2-1, reads NAGVMQNPRHLVRRRGQEARLRCSPMKGHSHVYWYRQLPEEGLKFMVYLQKENIIDESGMPKERFSAEFPKEGPSILRIQQVVRGDSAAYFCASSPFLAGASYNEQFFGPGTRLTVL.

V is TRBV6-5 and J is TRBJ2-2; unclear D gene. The germline V gene has CDR1 MNHEY and CDR2 SVGAGI. V gave up 1 base and J gave up 6 bases, with 3 bases separating them. This CDR3 is 12 amino acids long. The CDR3 DNA sequence: TGTGCCAGCAGTTACTTTGCCGGGGAGCTGTTTTTT. Its translation: CASSYFAGELFF.

The rearrangement links TRBV4-3 to TRBJ2-5, with TRBD2 matching 11 bases. The germline V gene encodes CDR1 LGHNA and CDR2 YSLEER. The CDR3 spans 15 residues. The V gene end was trimmed by 4 bases and the J gene end by 2 bases; junction bases not matched to a gene: 3. CDR3 in amino acids: CASSPGLAEQETQYF. CDR3 coding DNA: TGCGCCAGCAGCCCGGGACTAGCGGAGCAAGAGACCCAGTACTTC.

The chain employs TRBV7-2 and TRBJ1-1; 8 bases agree with TRBD1. V lost 5 bases, J lost 3 bases, and 2 bases stayed unmatched. The CDR3 has 13 amino acids. The germline gives CDR1 SGHTA, CDR2 FQGNSA. The CDR3 region is CASSPDRDTEAFF. In nucleotides, the CDR3 is TGTGCCAGCAGCCCGGACAGGGACACTGAAGCTTTCTTT.